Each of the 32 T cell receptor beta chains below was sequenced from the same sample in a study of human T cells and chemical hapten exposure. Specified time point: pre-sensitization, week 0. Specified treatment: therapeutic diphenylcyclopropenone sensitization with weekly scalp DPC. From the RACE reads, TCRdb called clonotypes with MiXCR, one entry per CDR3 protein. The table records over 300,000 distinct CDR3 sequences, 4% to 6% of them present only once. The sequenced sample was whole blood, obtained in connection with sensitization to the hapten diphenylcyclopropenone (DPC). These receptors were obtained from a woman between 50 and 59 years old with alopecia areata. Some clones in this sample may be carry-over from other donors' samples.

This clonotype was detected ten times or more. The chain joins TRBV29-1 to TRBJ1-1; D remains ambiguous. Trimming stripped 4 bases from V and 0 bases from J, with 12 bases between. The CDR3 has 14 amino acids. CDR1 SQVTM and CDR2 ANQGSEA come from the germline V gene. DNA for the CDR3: TGCAGCGTTGGAAAGCTGGGAATGAACACTGAAGCTTTCTTT. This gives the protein CSVGKLGMNTEAFF.

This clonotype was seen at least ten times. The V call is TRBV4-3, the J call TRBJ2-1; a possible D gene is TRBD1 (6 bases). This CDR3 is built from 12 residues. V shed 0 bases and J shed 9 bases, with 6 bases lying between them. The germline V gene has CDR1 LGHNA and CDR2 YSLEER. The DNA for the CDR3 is TGCGCCAGCAGCCAAGAAGGGGGTGAGCAGTTCTTC. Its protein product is CASSQEGGEQFF.

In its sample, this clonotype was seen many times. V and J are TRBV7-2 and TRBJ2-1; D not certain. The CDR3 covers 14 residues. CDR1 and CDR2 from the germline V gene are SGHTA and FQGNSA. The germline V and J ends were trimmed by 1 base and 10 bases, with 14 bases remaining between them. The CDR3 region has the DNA TGTGCCAGCAGCTTAGAGGCTAGTTCCAAGGAGCAGTTCTTC. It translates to CASSLEASSKEQFF.

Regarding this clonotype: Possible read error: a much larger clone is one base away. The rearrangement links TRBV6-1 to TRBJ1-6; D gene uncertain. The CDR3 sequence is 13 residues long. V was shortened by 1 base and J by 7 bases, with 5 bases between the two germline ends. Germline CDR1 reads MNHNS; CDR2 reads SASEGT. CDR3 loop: CASSEDGNSPLHF. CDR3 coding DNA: TGTGCCAGCAGTGAAGACGGGAATTCACCCCTCCACTTT.

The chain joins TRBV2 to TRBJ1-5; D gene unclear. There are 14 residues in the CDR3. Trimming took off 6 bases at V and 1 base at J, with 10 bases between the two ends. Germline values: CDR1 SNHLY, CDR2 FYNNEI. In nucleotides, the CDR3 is TGTGCCAGCAGGGACGGTAAAAGCAATCAGCCCCAGCATTTT. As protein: CASRDGKSNQPQHF.

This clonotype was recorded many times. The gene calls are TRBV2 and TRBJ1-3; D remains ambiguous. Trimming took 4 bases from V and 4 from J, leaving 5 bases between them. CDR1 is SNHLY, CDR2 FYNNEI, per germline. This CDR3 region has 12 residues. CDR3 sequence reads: CASSVRGNTIYF. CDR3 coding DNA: TGTGCCAGCAGTGTTCGAGGAAACACCATATATTTT.

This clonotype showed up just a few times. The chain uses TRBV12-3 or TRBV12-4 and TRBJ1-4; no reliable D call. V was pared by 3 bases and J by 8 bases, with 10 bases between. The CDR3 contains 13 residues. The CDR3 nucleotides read TGTGCCAGCAGTTTCGGGGTCGGGGAAAAACTGTTTTTT. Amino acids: CASSFGVGEKLFF.

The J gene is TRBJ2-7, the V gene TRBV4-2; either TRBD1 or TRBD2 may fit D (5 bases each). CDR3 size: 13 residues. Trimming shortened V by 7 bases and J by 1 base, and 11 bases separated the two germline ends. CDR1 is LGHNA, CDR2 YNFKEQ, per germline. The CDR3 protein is CASKGPPSYEQYF. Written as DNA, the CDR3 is TGTGCCAGCAAGGGACCTCCGTCCTACGAGCAGTACTTC.

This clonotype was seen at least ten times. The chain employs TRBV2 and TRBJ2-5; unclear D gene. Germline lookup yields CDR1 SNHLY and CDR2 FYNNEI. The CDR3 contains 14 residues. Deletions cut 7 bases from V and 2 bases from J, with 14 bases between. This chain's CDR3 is CASNDEASQETQYF. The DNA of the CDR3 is TGTGCCAGCAACGACGAGGCGTCTCAAGAGACCCAGTACTTC.

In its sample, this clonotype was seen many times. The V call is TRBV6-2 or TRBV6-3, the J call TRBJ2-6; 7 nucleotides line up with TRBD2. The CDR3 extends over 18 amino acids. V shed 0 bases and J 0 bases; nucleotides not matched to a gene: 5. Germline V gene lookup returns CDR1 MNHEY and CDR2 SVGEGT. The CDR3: CASSYSPLAASGANVLTF. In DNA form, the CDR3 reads TGTGCCAGCAGTTACTCCCCCCTAGCGGCCTCTGGGGCCAACGTCCTGACTTTC.

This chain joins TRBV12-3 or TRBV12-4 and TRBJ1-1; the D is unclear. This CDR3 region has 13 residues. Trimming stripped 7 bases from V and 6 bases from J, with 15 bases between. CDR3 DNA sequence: TGTGCCAGCACCCACGGACTTCTGTCTGAAGCTTTCTTT. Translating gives CASTHGLLSEAFF.

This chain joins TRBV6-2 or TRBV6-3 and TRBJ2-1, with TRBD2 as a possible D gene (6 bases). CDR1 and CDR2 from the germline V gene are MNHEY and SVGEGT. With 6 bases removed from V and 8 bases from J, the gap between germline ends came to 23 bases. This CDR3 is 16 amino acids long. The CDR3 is CASSLSNFDLADEQFF. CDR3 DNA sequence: TGTGCCAGCAGCCTATCCAATTTCGATTTAGCGGATGAGCAGTTCTTC.

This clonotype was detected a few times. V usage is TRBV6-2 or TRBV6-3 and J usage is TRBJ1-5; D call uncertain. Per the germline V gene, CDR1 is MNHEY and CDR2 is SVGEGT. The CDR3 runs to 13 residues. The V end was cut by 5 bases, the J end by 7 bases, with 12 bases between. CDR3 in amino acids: CASSSGVYQPQHF. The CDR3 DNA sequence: TGTGCCAGCAGTAGCGGGGTTTACCAGCCCCAGCATTTT.

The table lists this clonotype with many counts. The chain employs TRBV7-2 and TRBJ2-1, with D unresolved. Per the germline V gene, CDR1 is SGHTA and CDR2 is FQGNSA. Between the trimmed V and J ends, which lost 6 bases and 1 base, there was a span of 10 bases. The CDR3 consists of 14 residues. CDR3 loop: CASSSWGSYNEQFF. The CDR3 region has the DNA TGTGCCAGCAGTTCGTGGGGTTCCTACAATGAGCAGTTCTTC.

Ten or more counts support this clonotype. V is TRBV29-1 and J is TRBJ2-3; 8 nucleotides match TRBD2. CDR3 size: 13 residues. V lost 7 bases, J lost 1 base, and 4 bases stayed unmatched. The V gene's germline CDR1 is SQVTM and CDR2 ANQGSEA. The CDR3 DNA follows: TGCAGCGCCCTACTAGCGGGCACAGATACGCAGTATTTT. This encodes CSALLAGTDTQYF.

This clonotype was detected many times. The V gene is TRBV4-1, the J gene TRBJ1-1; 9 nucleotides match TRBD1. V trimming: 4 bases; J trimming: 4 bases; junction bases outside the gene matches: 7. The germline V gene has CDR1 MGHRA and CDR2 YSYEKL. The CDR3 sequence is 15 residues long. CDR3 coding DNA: TGCGCCAGCAGCCTTGGGGGACAGGGAGGCACTGAAGCTTTCTTT. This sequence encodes CASSLGGQGGTEAFF.

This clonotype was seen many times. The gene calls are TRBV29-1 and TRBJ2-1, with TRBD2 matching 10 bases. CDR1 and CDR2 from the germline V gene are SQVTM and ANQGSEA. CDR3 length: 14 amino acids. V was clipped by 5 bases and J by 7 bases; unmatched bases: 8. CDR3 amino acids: CSVHGSGGANEQFF. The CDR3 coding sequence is TGCAGCGTTCATGGGAGCGGGGGGGCGAATGAGCAGTTCTTC.

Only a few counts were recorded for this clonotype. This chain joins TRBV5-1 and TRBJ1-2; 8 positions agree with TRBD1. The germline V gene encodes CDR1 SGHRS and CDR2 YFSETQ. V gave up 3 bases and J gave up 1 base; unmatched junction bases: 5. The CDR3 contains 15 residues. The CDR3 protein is CASSSTGGGNYGYTF. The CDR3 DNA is TGCGCCAGCAGCTCAACAGGGGGTGGTAACTATGGCTACACCTTC. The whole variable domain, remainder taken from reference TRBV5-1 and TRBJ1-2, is KAGVTQTPRYLIKTRGQQVTLSCSPISGHRSVSWYQQTPGQGLQFLFEYFSETQRNKGNFPGRFSGRQFSNSRSEMNVSTLELGDSALYLCASSSTGGGNYGYTFGSGTRLTVV.

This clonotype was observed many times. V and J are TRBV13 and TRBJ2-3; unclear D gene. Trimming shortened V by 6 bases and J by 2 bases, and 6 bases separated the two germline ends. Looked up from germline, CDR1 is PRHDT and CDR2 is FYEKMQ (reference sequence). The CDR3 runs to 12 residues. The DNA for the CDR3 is TGTGCCAGCAGAGGGTACACAGATACGCAGTATTTT. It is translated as CASRGYTDTQYF.

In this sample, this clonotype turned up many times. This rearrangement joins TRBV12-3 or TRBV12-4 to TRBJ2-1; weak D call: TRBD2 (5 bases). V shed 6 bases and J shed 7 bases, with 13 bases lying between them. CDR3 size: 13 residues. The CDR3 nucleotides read TGTGCCAGCAGGCTGAACCGGGATAATGAGCAGTTCTTC. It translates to CASRLNRDNEQFF.

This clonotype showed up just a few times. The CDR3 loop reads CASSLVQSMNTEAFF. CDR3 nucleotide sequence: TGCGCCAGCAGCTTGGTACAGAGTATGAACACTGAAGCTTTCTTT. This chain uses TRBV5-1 with TRBJ1-1; D gene unclear. The CDR3 has 15 residues. Trimming stripped 0 bases from V and 0 bases from J, with 9 bases between. Germline V gives CDR1 SGHRS, CDR2 YFSETQ.

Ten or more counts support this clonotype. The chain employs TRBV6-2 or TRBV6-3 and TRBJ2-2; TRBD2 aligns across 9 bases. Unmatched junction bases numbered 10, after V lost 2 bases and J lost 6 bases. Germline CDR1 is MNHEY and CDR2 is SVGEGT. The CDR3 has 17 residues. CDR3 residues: CASSYGSVAGGPGELFF. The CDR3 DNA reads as TGTGCCAGCAGTTACGGTTCAGTGGCGGGAGGGCCCGGGGAGCTGTTTTTT.

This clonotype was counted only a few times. The CDR3 sequence is CASSLLFRGQGYTF. The CDR3 bases are TGTGCCAGCAGCTTGCTTTTCAGGGGGCAAGGCTACACCTTC. The chain has TRBV5-5 and TRBJ1-2, with 8 nucleotides matching TRBD1. This CDR3 has 14 residues. CDR1 SGHKS and CDR2 YYEKEE come from the germline V gene (reference sequence). V lost 1 base, J lost 8 bases, and 7 bases stayed unmatched.

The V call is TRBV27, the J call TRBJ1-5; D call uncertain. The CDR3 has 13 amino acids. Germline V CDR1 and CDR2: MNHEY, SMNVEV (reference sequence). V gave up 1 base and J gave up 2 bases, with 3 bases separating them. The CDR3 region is CASSLFRNQPQHF. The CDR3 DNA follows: TGTGCCAGCAGTTTATTTCGCAATCAGCCCCAGCATTTT.

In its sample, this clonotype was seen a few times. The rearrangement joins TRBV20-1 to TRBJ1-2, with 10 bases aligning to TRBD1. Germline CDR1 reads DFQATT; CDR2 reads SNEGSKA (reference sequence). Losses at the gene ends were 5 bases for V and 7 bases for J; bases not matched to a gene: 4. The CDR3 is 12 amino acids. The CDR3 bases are TGCAGTGCTTTGGGACAGGGGTTTGGCTACACCTTC. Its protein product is CSALGQGFGYTF.

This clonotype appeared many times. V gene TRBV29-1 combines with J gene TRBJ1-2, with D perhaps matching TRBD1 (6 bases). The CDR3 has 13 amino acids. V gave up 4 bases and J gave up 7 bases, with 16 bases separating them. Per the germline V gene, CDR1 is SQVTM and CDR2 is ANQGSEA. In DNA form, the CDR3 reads TGCAGCGTTGTTGTAGGGGGTCTTGGTGGCTACACCTTC. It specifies CSVVVGGLGGYTF.

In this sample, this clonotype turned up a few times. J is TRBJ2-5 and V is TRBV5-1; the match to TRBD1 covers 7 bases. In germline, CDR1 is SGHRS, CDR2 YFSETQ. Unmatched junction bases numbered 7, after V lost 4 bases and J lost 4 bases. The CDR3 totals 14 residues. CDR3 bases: TGCGCCAGCAGCGCATACAGGGGCAGAGAGACCCAGTACTTC. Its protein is CASSAYRGRETQYF.

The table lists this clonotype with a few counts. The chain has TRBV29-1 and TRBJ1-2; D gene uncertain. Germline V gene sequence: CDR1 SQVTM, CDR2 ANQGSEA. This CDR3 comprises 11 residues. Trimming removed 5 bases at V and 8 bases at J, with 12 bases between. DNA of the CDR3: TGCAGCGTTTCCGGGTATGGGGGCTACACCTTC. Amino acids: CSVSGYGGYTF.

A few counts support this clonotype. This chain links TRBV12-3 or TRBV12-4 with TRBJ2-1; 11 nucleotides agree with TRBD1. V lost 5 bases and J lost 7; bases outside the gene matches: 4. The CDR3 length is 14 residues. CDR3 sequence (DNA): TGTGCCAGCAGTCCGAGGGACAGGGGGAATGAGCAGTTCTTC. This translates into CASSPRDRGNEQFF.

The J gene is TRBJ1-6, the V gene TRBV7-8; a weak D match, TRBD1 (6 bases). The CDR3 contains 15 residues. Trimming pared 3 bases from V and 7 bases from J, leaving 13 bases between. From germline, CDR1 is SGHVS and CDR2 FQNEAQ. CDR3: CASSFNREGNSPLHF. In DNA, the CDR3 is TGTGCCAGCAGCTTTAACAGGGAAGGGAATTCACCCCTCCACTTT.

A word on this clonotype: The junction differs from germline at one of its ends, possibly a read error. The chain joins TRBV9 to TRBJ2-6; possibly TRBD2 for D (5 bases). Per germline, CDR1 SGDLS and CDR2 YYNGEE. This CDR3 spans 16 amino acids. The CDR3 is CACSVERGSGANVLTF. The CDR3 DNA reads TGTGCCTGCAGCGTAGAAAGAGGGTCCGGGGCCAACGTCCTGACTTTC.

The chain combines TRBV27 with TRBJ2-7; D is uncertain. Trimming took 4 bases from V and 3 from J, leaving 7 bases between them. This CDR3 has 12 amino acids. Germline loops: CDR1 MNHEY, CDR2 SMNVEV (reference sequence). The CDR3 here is CASSSNLYEQYF. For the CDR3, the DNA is TGTGCCAGCAGTTCCAACCTCTACGAGCAGTACTTC.